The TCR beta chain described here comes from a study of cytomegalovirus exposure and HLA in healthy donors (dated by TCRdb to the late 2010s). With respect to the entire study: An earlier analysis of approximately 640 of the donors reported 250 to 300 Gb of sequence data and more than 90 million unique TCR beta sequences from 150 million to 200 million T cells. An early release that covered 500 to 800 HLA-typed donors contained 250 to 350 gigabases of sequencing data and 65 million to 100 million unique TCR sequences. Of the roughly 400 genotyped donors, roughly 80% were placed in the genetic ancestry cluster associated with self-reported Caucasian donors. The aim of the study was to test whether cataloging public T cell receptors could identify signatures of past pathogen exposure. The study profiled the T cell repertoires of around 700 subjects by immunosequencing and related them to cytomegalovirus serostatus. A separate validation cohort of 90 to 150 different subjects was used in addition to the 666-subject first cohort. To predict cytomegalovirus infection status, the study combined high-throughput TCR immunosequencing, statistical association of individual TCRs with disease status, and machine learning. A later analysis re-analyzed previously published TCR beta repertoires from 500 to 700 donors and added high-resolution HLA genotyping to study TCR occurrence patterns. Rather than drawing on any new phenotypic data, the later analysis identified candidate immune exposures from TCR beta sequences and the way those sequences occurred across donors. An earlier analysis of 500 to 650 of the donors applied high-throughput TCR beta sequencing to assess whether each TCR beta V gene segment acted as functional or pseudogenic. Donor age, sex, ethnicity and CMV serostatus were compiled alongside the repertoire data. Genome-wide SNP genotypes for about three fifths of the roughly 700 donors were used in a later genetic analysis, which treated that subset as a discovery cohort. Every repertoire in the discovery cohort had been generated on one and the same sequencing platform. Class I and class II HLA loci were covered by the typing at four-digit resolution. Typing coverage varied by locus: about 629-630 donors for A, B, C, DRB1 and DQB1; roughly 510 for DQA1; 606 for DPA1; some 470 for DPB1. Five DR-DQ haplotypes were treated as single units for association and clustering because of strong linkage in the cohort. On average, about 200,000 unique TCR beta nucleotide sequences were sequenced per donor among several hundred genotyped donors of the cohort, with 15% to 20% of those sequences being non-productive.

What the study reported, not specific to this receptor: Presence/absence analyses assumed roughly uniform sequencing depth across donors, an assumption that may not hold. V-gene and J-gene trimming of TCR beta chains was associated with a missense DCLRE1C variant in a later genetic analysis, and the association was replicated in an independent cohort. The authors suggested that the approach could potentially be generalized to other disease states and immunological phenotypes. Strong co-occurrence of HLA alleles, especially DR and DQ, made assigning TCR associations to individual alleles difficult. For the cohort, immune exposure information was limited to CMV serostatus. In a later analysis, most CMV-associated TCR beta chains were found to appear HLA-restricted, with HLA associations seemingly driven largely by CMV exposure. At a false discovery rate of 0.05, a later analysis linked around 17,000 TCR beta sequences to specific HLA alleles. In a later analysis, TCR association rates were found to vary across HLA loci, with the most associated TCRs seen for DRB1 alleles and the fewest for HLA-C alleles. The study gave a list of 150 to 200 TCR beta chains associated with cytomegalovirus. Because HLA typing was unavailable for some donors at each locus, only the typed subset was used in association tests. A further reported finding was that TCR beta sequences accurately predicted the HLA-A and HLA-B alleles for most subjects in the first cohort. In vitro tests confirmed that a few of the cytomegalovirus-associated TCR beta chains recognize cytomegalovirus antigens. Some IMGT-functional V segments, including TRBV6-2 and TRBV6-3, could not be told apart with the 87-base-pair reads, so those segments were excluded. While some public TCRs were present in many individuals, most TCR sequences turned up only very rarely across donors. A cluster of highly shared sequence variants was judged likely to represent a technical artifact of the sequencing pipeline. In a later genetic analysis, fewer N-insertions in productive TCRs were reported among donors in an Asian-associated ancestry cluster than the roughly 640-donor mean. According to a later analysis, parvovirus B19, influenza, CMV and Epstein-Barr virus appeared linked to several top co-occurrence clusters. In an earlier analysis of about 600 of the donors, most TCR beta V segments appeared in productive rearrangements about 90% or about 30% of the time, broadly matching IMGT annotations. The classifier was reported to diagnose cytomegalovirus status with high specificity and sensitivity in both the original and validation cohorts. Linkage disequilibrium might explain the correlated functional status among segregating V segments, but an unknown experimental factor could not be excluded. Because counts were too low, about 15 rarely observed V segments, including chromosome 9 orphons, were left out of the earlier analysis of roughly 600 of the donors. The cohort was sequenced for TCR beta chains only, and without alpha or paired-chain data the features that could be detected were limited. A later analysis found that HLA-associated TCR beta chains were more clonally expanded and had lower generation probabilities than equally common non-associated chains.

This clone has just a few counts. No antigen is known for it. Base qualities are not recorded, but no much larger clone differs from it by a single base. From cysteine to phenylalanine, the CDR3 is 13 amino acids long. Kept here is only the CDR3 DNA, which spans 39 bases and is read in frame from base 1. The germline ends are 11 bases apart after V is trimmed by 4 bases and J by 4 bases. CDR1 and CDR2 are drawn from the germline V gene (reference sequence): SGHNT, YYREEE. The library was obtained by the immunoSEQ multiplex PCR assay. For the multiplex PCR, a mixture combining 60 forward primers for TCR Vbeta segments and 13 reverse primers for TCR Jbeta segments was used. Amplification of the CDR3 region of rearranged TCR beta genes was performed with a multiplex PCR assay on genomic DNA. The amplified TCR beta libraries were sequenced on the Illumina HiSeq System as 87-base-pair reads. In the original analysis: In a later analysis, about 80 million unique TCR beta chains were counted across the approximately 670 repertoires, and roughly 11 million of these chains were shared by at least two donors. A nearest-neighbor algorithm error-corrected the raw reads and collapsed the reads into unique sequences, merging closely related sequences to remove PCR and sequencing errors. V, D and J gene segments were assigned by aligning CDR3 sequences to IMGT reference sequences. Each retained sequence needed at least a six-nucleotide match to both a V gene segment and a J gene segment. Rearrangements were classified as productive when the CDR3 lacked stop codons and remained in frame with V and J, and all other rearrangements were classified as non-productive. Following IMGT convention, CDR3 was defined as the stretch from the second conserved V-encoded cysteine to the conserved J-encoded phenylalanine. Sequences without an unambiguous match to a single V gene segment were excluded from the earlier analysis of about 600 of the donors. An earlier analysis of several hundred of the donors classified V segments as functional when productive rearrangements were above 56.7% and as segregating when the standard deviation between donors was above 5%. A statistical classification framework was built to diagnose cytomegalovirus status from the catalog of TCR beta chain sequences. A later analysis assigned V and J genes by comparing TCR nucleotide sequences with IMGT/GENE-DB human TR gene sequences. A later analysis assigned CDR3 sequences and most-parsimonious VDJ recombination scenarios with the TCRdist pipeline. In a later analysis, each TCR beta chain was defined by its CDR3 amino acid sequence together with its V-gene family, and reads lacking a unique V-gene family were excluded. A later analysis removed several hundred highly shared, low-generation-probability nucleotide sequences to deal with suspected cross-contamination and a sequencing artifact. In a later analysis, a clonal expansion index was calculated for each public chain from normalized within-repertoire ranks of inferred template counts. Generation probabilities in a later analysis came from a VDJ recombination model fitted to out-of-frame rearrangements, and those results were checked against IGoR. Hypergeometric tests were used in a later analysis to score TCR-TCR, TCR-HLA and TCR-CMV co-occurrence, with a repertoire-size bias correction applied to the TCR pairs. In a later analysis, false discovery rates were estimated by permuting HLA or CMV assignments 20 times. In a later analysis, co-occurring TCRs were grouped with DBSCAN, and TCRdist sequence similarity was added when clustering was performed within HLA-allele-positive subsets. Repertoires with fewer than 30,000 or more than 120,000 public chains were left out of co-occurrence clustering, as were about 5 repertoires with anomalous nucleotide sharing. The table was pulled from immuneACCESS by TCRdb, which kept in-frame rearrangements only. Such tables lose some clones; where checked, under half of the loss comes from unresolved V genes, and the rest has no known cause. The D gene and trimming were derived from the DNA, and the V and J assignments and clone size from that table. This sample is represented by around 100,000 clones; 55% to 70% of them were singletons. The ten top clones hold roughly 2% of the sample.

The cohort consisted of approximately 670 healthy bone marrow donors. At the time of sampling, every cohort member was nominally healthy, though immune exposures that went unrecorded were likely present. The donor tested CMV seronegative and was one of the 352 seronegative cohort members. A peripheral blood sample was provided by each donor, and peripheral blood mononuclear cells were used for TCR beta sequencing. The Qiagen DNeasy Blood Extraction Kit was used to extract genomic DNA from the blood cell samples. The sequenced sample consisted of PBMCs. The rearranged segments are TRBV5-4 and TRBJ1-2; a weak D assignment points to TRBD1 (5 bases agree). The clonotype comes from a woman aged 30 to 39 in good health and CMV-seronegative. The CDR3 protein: CASSHGGAYGYTF. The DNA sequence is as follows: TGTGCCAGCAGCCATGGCGGGGCCTATGGCTACACCTTC.